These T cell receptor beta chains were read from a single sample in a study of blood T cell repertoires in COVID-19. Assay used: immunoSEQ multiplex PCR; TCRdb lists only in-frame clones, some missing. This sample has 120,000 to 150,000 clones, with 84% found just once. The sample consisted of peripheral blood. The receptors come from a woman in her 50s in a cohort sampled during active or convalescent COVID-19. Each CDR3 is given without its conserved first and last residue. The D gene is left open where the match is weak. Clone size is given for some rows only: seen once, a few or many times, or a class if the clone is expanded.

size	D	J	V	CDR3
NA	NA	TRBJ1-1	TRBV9	ASSSSRQLMNTEAF
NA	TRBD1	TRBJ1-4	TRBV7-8	ASSLAQGASVEKLF
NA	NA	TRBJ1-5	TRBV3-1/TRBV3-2	ASSQGAVSNQPQH
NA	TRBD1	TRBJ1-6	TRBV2	ASSKTGVGSSPLH
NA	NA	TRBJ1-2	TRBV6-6	ASATQDRLGHGYT
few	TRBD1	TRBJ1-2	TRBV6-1	ASSERGRTGASGYT
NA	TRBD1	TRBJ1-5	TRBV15	ATSRVGRGQDNQPQH
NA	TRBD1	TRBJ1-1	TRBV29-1	SVATGVWTEAF
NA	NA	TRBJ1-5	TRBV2	ASSDEGYQPQH
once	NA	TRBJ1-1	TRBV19	ASSRGGGGNTEAF
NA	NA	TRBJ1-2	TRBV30	AWSRISGYT
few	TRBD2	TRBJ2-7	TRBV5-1	ASEAGGSGGYEQY
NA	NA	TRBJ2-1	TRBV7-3	ASSLDRDNEQF
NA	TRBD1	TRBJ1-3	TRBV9	ASNEGASGNTIY
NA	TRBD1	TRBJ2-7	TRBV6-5	ASSYSGDRVTYEQY
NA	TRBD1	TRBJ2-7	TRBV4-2	ASSQRTGREQY
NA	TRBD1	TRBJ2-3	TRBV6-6	ASTVTGATDTQY